The 29 T cell receptor beta chains reported below all come from one sample, sequenced in a study of cytomegalovirus exposure and HLA in healthy donors. Primers: 60 Vbeta forward and 13 Jbeta reverse. Assay: immunoSEQ multiplex PCR; the TCRdb copy retains only in-frame clones and omits some. This table has about 160,000 clones, approximately 86% appearing once. Sequencing was carried out using PBMCs. The receptors shown here come from a male donor in good health and CMV-seronegative.

The V call is TRBV6-6, the J call TRBJ1-1, with D unclear. Germline loops: CDR1 MNHNY, CDR2 SVGAGI (reference sequence). CDR3 size: 14 residues. V was shortened by 11 bases and J by 3 bases, with 19 bases between the two germline ends. Written as DNA, the CDR3 is TGTGCCGGCCGGGCCTTTACCGGGGACACTGAAGCTTTCTTT. Translated, it gives CAGRAFTGDTEAFF.

The J gene is TRBJ2-6, the V gene TRBV9, with a weak D call TRBD2 (6 bases). CDR3 size: 16 residues. Germline V gives CDR1 SGDLS, CDR2 YYNGEE. V was shortened by 4 bases and J by 0 bases, with 11 bases between the two germline ends. The CDR3 region has the DNA TGTGCCAGCAGCCGCGACGGGAGCTCTGGGGCCAACGTCCTGACTTTC. This encodes CASSRDGSSGANVLTF.

This chain links TRBV7-8 with TRBJ1-3, with unresolved D. This CDR3 is 16 amino acids long. Germline loops: CDR1 SGHVS, CDR2 FQNEAQ. Trimming pared 3 bases from V and 4 bases from J, leaving 16 bases between. In DNA form, the CDR3 reads TGTGCCAGCAGCTTTGCGGGAATGACGGAAGGAAACACCATATATTTT. Its translation is CASSFAGMTEGNTIYF.

The chain employs TRBV27 and TRBJ2-3; unclear D gene. V was shortened by 3 bases and J by 7 bases, with 8 bases between the two germline ends. The germline gives CDR1 MNHEY, CDR2 SMNVEV (reference sequence). This CDR3 is 12 amino acids long. The CDR3 bases are TGTGCCAGCAGTTTTGGGCAGAATACGCAGTATTTT. Amino acid sequence: CASSFGQNTQYF.

There are a few counts of this clone. The J gene is TRBJ2-1, the V gene TRBV9; D is unresolved. CDR1 is SGDLS and CDR2 is YYNGEE in the germline V gene. V was cut by 8 bases and J by 2 bases, with 11 bases left in between. The CDR3 runs 13 residues. The DNA for the CDR3 is TGTGCCAGTTCTAGTTTTCCCTACAATGAGCAGTTCTTC. The encoded protein is CASSSFPYNEQFF.

The genes are TRBV7-3 and TRBJ2-2; TRBD2 matches 9 bases. From germline, CDR1 is SGHTA and CDR2 FQGTGA. Trimming removed 5 bases from V and 0 bases from J; junction bases left unmatched: 10. The CDR3 sequence is 18 residues long. CDR3 bases: TGTGCCAGCAGCCGACCACCGGGACTAGCTTCGAACACCGGGGAGCTGTTTTTT. Translated: CASSRPPGLASNTGELFF.

As DNA, the CDR3 is TGTGCCAGCAGCCCGGGATCGGTGGGCACAGATACGCAGTATTTT. This sequence encodes CASSPGSVGTDTQYF. The rearrangement uses TRBV11-1 and TRBJ2-3; the D gene is possibly TRBD2 (5 bases). V was shortened by 5 bases and J by 1 base, with 13 bases between the two germline ends. The CDR3 is 15 amino acids. Per germline, CDR1 SGHAT and CDR2 FQDESV (reference sequence). Full variable domain (remainder filled in from reference TRBV11-1 and TRBJ2-3): EAEVAQSPRYKITEKSQAVAFWCDPISGHATLYWYRQILGQGPELLVQFQDESVVDDSQLPKDRFSAERLKGVDSTLKIQPAELGDSAMYLCASSPGSVGTDTQYFGPGTRLTVL.

A remark on this clone: In the same sample, other DNA sequences code for this CDR3. The J gene is TRBJ2-5, the V gene TRBV28; TRBD2 agrees at 7 bases. J lost 2 bases, V lost 3 bases, and 0 bases had no gene match. The germline CDR1 and CDR2 sequences are MDHEN and SYDVKM. The CDR3 loop spans 13 amino acids. CDR3 DNA: TGTGCCAGCAGTTTGGGGGGGCAAGAGACCCAGTACTTC. Its translation is CASSLGGQETQYF.

This chain's CDR3 is CASSDPSGGESTDTQYF. CDR3 bases: TGTGCCAGCTCCGATCCTAGCGGGGGGGAAAGCACAGATACGCAGTATTTT. The chain is built from TRBV18 and TRBJ2-3; 12 positions agree with TRBD2. The germline CDR1 and CDR2 sequences are KGHSH and LQKENI. Trimming took 6 bases from V and 0 from J; bases not matched to a gene: 7. The CDR3 runs 17 residues.

With respect to this clone: Additional DNA sequences in this sample encode the identical CDR3. This sequence joins TRBV19 and TRBJ1-5; D perhaps matches TRBD1 (6 bases). The CDR3 is made up of 15 amino acids. The germline CDR1 and CDR2 sequences are LNHDA and SQIVND (reference sequence). V was cut by 10 bases and J by 4 bases, with 20 bases left in between. CDR3 amino acids: CAIKQGAWLNQPQHF. The CDR3 DNA sequence: TGTGCCATCAAACAGGGCGCGTGGTTAAATCAGCCCCAGCATTTT.

The CDR3, as DNA: TGTGCCAGTAGTATAGGCCCGACAGGGCCGGACACCTTC. Its protein product is CASSIGPTGPDTF. The chain combines TRBV19 with TRBJ1-2, with 7 bases matching TRBD1. The CDR3 totals 13 residues. J lost 12 bases, V lost 1 base, and 8 bases had no gene match. Germline CDR1 reads LNHDA; CDR2 reads SQIVND (reference sequence).

The chain joins TRBV19 to TRBJ1-1; D is undetermined. Germline V gene lookup returns CDR1 LNHDA and CDR2 SQIVND (reference sequence). V lost 4 bases and J 4 bases, leaving 16 bases between the germline ends. The CDR3 extends over 15 amino acids. CDR3 in amino acids: CASSNVGSGSTEAFF. The CDR3 DNA follows: TGTGCCAGTAGTAATGTAGGCAGTGGGAGCACTGAAGCTTTCTTT.

This clone was counted a few times. The chain recombines TRBV7-6 with TRBJ2-1; 11 bases are shared with TRBD2. Germline V gene lookup returns CDR1 SGHVS and CDR2 FNYEAQ. The CDR3 has 19 amino acids. CDR3 region: CATTGAGTSGRYSYNEQFF. CDR3 DNA: TGTGCGACGACGGGAGCCGGGACTAGCGGACGATACTCCTACAATGAGCAGTTCTTC.

The chain carries TRBV27 and TRBJ1-5, with TRBD1 matching 7 bases. Germline CDR1 MNHEY, CDR2 SMNVEV (reference sequence). This CDR3 comprises 17 residues. The V segment lost 3 bases and the J segment 2 bases; nucleotides outside the gene matches: 10. The CDR3 here is CASSFTSTGPGNQPQHF. DNA for the CDR3: TGTGCCAGCAGTTTCACCTCGACAGGGCCTGGCAATCAGCCCCAGCATTTT.

A few counts support this clone. Other DNA sequences in this specimen translate into the identical CDR3. CDR3 nucleotide sequence: TGCAGCGAGAAGACAGGTAACACTGAAGCTTTCTTT. As protein: CSEKTGNTEAFF. The chain links TRBV29-1 to TRBJ1-1; D perhaps matches TRBD1 (6 bases). Deletions cut 7 bases from V and 2 bases from J, with 11 bases between. The CDR3 loop spans 12 amino acids. The germline V gene has CDR1 SQVTM and CDR2 ANQGSEA. The whole variable domain, remainder taken from reference TRBV29-1 and TRBJ1-1, is SAVISQKPSRDICQRGTSLTIQCQVDSQVTMMFWYRQQPGQSLTLIATANQGSEATYESGFVIDKFPISRPNLTFSTLTVSNMSPEDSSIYLCSEKTGNTEAFFGQGTRLTVV.

This clone was observed a handful of times. This chain links TRBV5-1 with TRBJ2-7; maybe TRBD2 (6 bases). Germline CDR1 is SGHRS and CDR2 is YFSETQ. V lost 7 bases and J lost 6, with 11 bases in between. The CDR3 covers 11 residues. This CDR3 is CASPGEAEQYF. The CDR3 DNA sequence: TGCGCCAGCCCGGGGGAAGCCGAGCAGTACTTC.

The chain has TRBV18 and TRBJ1-2; no clear D. The V end was cut by 8 bases, the J end by 2 bases, with 15 bases between. Germline CDR1 reads KGHSH; CDR2 reads LQKENI. The length of the CDR3 is 14 residues. The CDR3 sequence is CASLPSFGNYGYTF. The CDR3 bases are TGTGCCAGCCTTCCGTCGTTCGGGAACTATGGCTACACCTTC.

The chain recombines TRBV2 with TRBJ2-1; tentatively, D is TRBD2 (5 bases). The CDR3 length is 12 residues. Trimming removed 8 bases from V and 2 bases from J, with 7 bases in between. Per the germline V gene, CDR1 is SNHLY and CDR2 is FYNNEI. The CDR3 DNA reads TGTGCCAGCGCGGGTGCCTACAATGAGCAGTTCTTC. Translated: CASAGAYNEQFF.

The genes are TRBV6-5 and TRBJ1-3; tentatively, D is TRBD1 (6 bases). V lost 10 bases and J lost 4, with 20 bases in between. Germline lookup yields CDR1 MNHEY and CDR2 SVGAGI. This CDR3 contains 15 residues. Here the CDR3 DNA reads TGTGCCACCTCAATACAGGGCACGGCCGGAAACACCATATATTTT. Translation gives CATSIQGTAGNTIYF.

J is TRBJ2-1 and V is TRBV19; possibly TRBD2 for D (5 bases). Germline V gene lookup returns CDR1 LNHDA and CDR2 SQIVND (reference sequence). This CDR3 is built from 15 residues. V shed 5 bases and J shed 5 bases, with 16 bases lying between them. The CDR3 DNA reads TGTGCCAGTAGTGTCAGACTAACGATGAACAATGAGCAGTTCTTC. Translation: CASSVRLTMNNEQFF.

This chain joins TRBV6-5 and TRBJ2-1, with D perhaps TRBD2 (5 bases). CDR1 and CDR2 (germline): MNHEY, SVGAGI. V was trimmed by 0 bases and J by 6 bases, leaving 9 bases between them. The CDR3 has 14 amino acids. The CDR3 sequence: CASSYSRAANEQFF. The CDR3 bases are TGTGCCAGCAGTTACTCGAGGGCCGCCAATGAGCAGTTCTTC.

This chain links TRBV5-6 with TRBJ1-2; D may be TRBD1 (6 bases). The length of the CDR3 is 17 residues. Germline V gives CDR1 SGHDT, CDR2 YYEEEE. V lost 4 bases and J lost 5, with 24 bases in between. For the CDR3, the DNA is TGTGCCAGCAGCCAGAACAGGGCGGGGGCCCTAGGGTATGGCTACACCTTC. Protein: CASSQNRAGALGYGYTF.

The genes are TRBV7-6 and TRBJ2-3; 8 bases match TRBD2. The V gene end was trimmed by 5 bases and the J gene end by 0 bases; junction bases not matched to a gene: 19. The CDR3 consists of 20 residues. Per germline, CDR1 SGHVS and CDR2 FNYEAQ. CDR3 sequence: CASSPHLGALAGPSTDTQYF. The CDR3 bases are TGTGCCAGCAGCCCTCACCTGGGGGCCCTAGCGGGCCCTAGCACAGATACGCAGTATTTT.

The V and J genes are TRBV7-9 and TRBJ1-1; no clear D gene. Germline lookup yields CDR1 SEHNR and CDR2 FQNEAQ (reference sequence). Between the trimmed V and J ends, which lost 5 bases and 1 base, there was a span of 14 bases. The CDR3 is made up of 15 amino acids. The CDR3 DNA follows: TGTGCCAGCAGCGTTCGTGGTTCGGGGAACACTGAAGCTTTCTTT. Protein sequence: CASSVRGSGNTEAFF.

Only one count was recorded for this clone. The genes are TRBV7-2 and TRBJ2-2; D is possibly TRBD1 (7 bases). The length of the CDR3 is 15 residues. Germline CDR1 SGHTA, CDR2 FQGNSA. Trimming took off 5 bases at V and 6 bases at J, with 16 bases between the two ends. Written as DNA, the CDR3 is TGTGCCAGCAGCCGCCACACAGGGGAGGCCGGGGAGCTGTTTTTT. This sequence encodes CASSRHTGEAGELFF. Drawing the rest from reference TRBV7-2 and TRBJ2-2, the complete variable domain is GAGVSQSPSNKVTEKGKDVELRCDPISGHTALYWYRQSLGQGLEFLIYFQGNSAPDKSGLPSDRFSAERTGGSVSTLTIQRTQQEDSAVYLCASSRHTGEAGELFFGEGSRLTVL.

The rearrangement joins TRBV15 to TRBJ2-1; 7 nucleotides agree with TRBD2. This CDR3 spans 17 amino acids. V shed 3 bases and J 2 bases; nucleotides not matched to a gene: 10. Germline values: CDR1 LNHNV, CDR2 YYDKDF (reference sequence). The CDR3 protein is CATSSPPGGTAYNEQFF. CDR3 in DNA: TGTGCCACCAGCAGTCCCCCCGGGGGGACCGCCTACAATGAGCAGTTCTTC.

This clone turned up a few times. J is TRBJ2-1 and V is TRBV27; 12 nucleotides line up with TRBD2. Germline lookup yields CDR1 MNHEY and CDR2 SMNVEV (reference sequence). Germline trimming cut 2 bases from V and 6 bases from J; bases unmatched to any gene: 5. This CDR3 has 16 amino acids. The CDR3 sequence is CASSLPGLAGSNEQFF. CDR3 nucleotides: TGTGCCAGCAGTTTACCTGGACTAGCGGGATCCAATGAGCAGTTCTTC.

The chain employs TRBV5-1 and TRBJ1-5; 7 bases match TRBD1. CDR3 length: 17 residues. V gave up 0 bases and J gave up 4 bases; unmatched junction bases: 10. Germline CDR1 is SGHRS and CDR2 is YFSETQ. DNA for the CDR3: TGCGCCAGCAGCTTGGGGGTCGGGACAGAAACAAATCAGCCCCAGCATTTT. Encoded protein: CASSLGVGTETNQPQHF.

V is TRBV5-1 and J is TRBJ2-3, with 8 bases identical to TRBD1. With 3 bases clipped from V and 3 bases from J, the junction kept 3 bases outside the gene matches. The CDR3 length is 14 residues. Germline-derived CDR1 and CDR2 are SGHRS and YFSETQ. For the CDR3, the DNA is TGCGCCAGCAGCTGGGGACAGGAGACAGATACGCAGTATTTT. Translated: CASSWGQETDTQYF.